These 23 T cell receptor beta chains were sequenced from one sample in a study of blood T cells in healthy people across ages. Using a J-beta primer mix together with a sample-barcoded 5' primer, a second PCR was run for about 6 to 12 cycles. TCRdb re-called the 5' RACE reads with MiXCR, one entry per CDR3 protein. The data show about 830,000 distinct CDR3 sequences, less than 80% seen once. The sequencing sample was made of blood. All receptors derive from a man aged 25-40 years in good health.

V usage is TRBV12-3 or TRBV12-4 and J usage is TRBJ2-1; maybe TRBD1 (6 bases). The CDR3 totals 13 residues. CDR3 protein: CISSSGHYNEQFF. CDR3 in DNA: TGTATCAGCAGTTCGGGACATTACAATGAGCAGTTCTTC.

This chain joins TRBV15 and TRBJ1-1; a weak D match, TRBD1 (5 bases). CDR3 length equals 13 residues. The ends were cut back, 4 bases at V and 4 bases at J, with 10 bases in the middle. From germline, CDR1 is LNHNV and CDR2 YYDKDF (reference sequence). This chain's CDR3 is CATSNPGSTEAFF. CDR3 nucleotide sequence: TGTGCCACCAGCAACCCAGGGTCCACTGAAGCTTTCTTT. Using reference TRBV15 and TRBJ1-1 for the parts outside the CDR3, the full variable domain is DAMVIQNPRYQVTQFGKPVTLSCSQTLNHNVMYWYQQKSSQAPKLLFHYYDKDFNNEADTPDNFQSRRPNTSFCFLDIRSPGLGDTAMYLCATSNPGSTEAFFGQGTRLTVV.

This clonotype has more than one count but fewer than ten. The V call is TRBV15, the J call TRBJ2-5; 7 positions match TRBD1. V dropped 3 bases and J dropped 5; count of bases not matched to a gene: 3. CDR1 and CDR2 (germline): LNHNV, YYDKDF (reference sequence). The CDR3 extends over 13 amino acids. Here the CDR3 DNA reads TGTGCCACCAGCAGGGACAGGAGGGAGACCCAGTACTTC. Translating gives CATSRDRRETQYF.

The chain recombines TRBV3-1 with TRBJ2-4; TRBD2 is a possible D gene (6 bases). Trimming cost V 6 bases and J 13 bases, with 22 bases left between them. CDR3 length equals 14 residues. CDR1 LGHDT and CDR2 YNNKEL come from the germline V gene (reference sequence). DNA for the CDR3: TGTGCCAGCAGATTTGACGTAGCGTCGGGAGAGCAGTACTTC. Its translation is CASRFDVASGEQYF. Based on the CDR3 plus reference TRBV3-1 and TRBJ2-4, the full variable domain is DTAVSQTPKYLVTQMGNDKSIKCEQNLGHDTMYWYKQDSKKFLKIMFSYNNKELIINETVPNRFSPKSPDKAHLNLHINSLELGDSAVYFCASRFDVASGEQYFGAGTRLSVL.

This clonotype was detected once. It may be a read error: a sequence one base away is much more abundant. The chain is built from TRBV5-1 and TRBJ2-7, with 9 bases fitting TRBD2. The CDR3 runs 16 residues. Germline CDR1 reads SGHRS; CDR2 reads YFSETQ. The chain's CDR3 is CASSLGGLARSYEQDF. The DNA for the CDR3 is TGCGCCAGCAGCTTGGGCGGACTAGCGAGGTCCTACGAGCAGGACTTC. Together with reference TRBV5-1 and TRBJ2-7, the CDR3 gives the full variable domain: KAGVTQTPRYLIKTRGQQVTLSCSPISGHRSVSWYQQTPGQGLQFLFEYFSETQRNKGNFPGRFSGRQFSNSRSEMNVSTLELGDSALYLCASSLGGLARSYEQDFGPGTRLTVT.

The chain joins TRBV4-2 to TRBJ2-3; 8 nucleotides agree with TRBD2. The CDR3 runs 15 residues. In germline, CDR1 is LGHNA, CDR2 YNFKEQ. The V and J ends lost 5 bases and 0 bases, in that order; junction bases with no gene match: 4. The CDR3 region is CASSIGGGSTDTQYF. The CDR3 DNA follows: TGTGCCAGCAGCATAGGCGGGGGGAGCACAGATACGCAGTATTTT.

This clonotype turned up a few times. The CDR3 DNA is TGTGCCAGTCGGCACACTGAAGCTTTCTTT. Translation gives CASRHTEAFF. This chain connects TRBV7-3 to TRBJ1-1; D is unresolved. The CDR3 is made up of 10 amino acids. V gave up 9 bases and J gave up 3 bases, with 5 bases separating them. Germline CDR1 reads SGHTA; CDR2 reads FQGTGA. Full variable domain (remainder filled in from reference TRBV7-3 and TRBJ1-1): GAGVSQTPSNKVTEKGKYVELRCDPISGHTALYWYRQSLGQGPEFLIYFQGTGAADDSGLPNDRFFAVRPEGSVSTLKIQRTERGDSAVYLCASRHTEAFFGQGTRLTVV.

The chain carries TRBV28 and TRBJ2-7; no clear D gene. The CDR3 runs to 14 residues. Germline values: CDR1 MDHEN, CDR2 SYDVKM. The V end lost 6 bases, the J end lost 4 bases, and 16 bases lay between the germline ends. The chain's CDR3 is CASSPSSYSYEQYF. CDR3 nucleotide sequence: TGTGCCAGCAGCCCGAGCTCTTACTCATACGAGCAGTACTTC. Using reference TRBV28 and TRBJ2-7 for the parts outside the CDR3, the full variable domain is DVKVTQSSRYLVKRTGEKVFLECVQDMDHENMFWYRQDPGLGLRLIYFSYDVKMKEKGDIPEGYSVSREKKERFSLILESASTNQTSMYLCASSPSSYSYEQYFGPGTRLTVT.

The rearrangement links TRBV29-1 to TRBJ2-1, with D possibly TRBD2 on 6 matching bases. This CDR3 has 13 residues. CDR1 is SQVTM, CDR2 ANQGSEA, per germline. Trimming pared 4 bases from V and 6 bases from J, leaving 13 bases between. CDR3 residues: CSVGPGLRNEQFF. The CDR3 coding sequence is TGCAGCGTTGGACCGGGACTTCGCAATGAGCAGTTCTTC.

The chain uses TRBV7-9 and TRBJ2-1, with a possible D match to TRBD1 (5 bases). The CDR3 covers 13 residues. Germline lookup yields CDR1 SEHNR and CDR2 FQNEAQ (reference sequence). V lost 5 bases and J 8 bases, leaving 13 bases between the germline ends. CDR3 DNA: TGTGCCAGCAGCACGACAGTTCAGCATGAGCAGTTCTTC. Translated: CASSTTVQHEQFF.

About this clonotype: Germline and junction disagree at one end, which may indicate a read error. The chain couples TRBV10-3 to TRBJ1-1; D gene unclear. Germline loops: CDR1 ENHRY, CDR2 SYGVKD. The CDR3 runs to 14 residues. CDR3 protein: CAIGAEVMNTGAFF. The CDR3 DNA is TGTGCCATCGGAGCGGAGGTTATGAACACTGGAGCTTTCTTT.

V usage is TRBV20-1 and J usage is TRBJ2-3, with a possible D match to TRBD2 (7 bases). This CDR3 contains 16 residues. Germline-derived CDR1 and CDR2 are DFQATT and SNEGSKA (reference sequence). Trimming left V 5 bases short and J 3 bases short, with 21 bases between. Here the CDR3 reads CSAPGRGGAFTDTQYF. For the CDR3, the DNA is TGCAGTGCTCCGGGGAGGGGGGGGGCGTTTACAGATACGCAGTATTTT.

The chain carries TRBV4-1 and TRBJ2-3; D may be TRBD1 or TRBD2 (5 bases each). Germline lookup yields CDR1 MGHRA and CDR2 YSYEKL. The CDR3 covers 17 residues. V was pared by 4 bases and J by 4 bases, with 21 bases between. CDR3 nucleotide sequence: TGCGCCAGCAGCCTCTCAAGAGGGACCCTATGGGCAGATACGCAGTATTTT. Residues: CASSLSRGTLWADTQYF.

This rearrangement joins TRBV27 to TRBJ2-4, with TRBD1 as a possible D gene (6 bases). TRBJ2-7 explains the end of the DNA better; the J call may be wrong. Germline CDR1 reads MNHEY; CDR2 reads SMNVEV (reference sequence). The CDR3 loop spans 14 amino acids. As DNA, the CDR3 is TGTGCCAGCAGCTTTACAGGGCGGATCAACGAGCAGTACTTC. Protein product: CASSFTGRINEQYF.

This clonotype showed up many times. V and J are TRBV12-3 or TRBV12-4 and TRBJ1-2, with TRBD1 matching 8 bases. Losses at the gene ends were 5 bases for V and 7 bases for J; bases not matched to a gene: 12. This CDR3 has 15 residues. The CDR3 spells CASSEFNTGGGGYTF. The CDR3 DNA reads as TGTGCCAGCAGTGAATTCAATACAGGGGGGGGTGGCTACACCTTC.

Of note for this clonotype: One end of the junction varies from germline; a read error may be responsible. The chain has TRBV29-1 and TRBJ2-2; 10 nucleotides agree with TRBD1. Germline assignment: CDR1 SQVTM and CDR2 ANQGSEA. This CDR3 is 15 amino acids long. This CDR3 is CSVGDRGLDTGGLFF. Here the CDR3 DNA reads TGCAGCGTTGGAGACAGGGGGCTCGACACCGGGGGGCTGTTTTTT.

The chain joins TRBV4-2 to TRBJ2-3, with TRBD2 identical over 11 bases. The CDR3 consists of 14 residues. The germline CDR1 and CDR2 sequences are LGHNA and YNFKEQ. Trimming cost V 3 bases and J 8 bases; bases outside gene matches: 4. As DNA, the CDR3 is TGTGCCAGCAGCCAGGCTAGCGGGGGGAGTACGCAGTATTTT. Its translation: CASSQASGGSTQYF.

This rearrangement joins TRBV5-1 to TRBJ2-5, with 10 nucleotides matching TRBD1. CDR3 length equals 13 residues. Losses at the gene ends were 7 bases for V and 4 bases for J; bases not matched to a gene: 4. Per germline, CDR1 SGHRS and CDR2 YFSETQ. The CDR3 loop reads CASGTGVGETQYF. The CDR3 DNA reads TGCGCCAGCGGGACAGGGGTAGGAGAGACCCAGTACTTC.

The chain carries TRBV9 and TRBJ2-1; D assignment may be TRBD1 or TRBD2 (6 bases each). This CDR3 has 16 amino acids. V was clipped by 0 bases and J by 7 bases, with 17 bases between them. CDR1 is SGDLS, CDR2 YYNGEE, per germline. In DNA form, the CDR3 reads TGTGCCAGCAGCGTAGATAGGGGGGATTGGGTTAATGAGCAGTTCTTC. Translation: CASSVDRGDWVNEQFF.

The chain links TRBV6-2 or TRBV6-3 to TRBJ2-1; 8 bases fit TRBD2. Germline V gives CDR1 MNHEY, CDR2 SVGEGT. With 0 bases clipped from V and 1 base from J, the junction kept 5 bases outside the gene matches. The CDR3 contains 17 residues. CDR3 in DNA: TGTGCCAGCAGTTACTCGACTAGCGCCGGTTCCTACAATGAGCAGTTCTTC. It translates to CASSYSTSAGSYNEQFF.

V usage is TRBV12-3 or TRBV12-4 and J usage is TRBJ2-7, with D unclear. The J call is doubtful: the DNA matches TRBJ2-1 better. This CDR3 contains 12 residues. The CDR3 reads CASSDWGNEQFF. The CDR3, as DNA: TGTGCCAGCAGTGACTGGGGAAATGAGCAGTTCTTC.

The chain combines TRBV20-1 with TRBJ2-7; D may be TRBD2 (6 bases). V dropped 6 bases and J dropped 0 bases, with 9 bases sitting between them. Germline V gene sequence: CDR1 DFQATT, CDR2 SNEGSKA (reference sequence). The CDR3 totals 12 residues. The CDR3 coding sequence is TGCAGTGCGGGGGACTTCTCCTACGAGCAGTACTTC. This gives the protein CSAGDFSYEQYF.

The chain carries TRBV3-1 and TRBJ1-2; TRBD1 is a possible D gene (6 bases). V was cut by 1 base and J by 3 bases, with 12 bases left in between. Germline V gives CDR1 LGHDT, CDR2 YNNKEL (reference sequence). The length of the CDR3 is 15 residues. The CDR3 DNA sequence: TGTGCCAGCAGCCAAGGGGCGGGGGCCGACTATGGCTACACCTTC. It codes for CASSQGAGADYGYTF.